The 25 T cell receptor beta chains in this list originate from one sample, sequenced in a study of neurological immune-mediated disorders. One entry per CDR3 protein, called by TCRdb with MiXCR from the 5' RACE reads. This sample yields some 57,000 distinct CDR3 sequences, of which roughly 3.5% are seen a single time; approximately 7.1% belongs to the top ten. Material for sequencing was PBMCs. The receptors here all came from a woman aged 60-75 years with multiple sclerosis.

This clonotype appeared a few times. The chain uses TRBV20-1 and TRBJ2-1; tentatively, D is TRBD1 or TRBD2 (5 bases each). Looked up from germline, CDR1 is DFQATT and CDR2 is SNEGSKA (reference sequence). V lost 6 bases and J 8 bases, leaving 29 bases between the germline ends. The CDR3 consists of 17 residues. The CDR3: CSAPRAEGMGVRDEQFF. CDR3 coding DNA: TGCAGTGCCCCCCGGGCTGAGGGGATGGGTGTTCGGGATGAGCAGTTCTTC.

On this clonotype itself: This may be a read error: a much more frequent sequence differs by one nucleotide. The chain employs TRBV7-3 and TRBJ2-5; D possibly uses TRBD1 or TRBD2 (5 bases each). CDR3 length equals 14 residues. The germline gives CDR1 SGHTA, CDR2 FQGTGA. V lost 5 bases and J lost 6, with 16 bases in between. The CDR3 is CASSHRGGSQTQYF. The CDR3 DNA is TGTGCCAGCAGCCACCGTGGGGGATCGCAGACCCAGTACTTC.

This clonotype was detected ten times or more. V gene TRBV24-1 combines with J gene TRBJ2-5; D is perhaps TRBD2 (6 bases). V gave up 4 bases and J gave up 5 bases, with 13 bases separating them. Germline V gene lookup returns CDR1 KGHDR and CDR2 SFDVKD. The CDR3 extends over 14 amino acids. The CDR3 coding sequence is TGTGCCACCAGTGACCGGACGGGGGTGGAGACCCAGTACTTC. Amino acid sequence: CATSDRTGVETQYF.

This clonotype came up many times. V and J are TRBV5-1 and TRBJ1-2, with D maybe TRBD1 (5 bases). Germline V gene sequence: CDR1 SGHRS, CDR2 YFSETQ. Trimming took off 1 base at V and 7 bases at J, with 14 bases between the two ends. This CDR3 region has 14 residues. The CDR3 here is CASSLYGGQGGYTF. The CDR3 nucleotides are TGCGCCAGCAGCTTGTACGGGGGTCAGGGTGGCTACACCTTC. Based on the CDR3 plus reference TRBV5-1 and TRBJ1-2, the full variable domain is KAGVTQTPRYLIKTRGQQVTLSCSPISGHRSVSWYQQTPGQGLQFLFEYFSETQRNKGNFPGRFSGRQFSNSRSEMNVSTLELGDSALYLCASSLYGGQGGYTFGSGTRLTVV.

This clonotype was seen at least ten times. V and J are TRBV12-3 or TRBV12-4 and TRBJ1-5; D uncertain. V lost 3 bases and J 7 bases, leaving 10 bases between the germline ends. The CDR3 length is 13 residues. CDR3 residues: CASSFVRRQPQHF. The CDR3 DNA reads TGTGCCAGCAGTTTTGTTCGGCGGCAGCCCCAGCATTTT.

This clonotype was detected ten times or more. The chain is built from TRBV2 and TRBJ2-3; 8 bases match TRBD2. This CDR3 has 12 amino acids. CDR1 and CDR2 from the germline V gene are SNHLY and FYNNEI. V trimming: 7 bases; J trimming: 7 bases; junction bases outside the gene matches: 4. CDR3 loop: CASMIAGHTQYF. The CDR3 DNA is TGTGCCAGCATGATAGCGGGACATACGCAGTATTTT.

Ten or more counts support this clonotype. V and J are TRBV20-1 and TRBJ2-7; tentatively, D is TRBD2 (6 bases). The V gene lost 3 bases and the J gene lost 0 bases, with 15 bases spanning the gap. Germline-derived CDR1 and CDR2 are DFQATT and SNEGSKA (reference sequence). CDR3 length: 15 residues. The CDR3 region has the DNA TGCAGTGCTAGCGACTTGACTAGTAGCTCCTACGAGCAGTACTTC. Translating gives CSASDLTSSSYEQYF.

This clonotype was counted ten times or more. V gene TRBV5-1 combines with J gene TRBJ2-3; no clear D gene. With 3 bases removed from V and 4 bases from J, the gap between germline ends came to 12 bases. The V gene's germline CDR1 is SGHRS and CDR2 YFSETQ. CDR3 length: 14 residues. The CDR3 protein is CASSSQVEADTQYF. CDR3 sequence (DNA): TGCGCCAGCAGCTCCCAGGTAGAGGCAGATACGCAGTATTTT.

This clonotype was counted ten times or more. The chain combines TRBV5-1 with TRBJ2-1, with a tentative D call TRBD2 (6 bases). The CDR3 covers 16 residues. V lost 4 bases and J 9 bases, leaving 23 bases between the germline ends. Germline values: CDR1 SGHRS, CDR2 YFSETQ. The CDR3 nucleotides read TGCGCCAGCAGCGCCGCGGGGCACAGATTACGGAGTGAGCAGTTCTTC. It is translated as CASSAAGHRLRSEQFF.

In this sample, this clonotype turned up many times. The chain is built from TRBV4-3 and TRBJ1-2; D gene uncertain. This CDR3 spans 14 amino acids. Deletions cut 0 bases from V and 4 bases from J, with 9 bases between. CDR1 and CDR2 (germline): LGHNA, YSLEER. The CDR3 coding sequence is TGCGCCAGCAGCCAAGATAAGGCCTTCTATGGCTACACCTTC. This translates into CASSQDKAFYGYTF.

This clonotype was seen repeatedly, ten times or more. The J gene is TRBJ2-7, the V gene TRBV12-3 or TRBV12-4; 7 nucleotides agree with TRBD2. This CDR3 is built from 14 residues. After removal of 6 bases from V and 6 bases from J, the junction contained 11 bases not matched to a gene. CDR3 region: CASRPAAGSGEQYF. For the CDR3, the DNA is TGTGCCAGCAGGCCGGCAGCGGGGTCGGGCGAGCAGTACTTC.

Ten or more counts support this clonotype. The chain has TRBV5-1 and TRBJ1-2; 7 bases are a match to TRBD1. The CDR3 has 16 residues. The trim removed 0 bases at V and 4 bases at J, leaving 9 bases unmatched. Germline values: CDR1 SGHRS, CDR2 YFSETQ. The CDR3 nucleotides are TGCGCCAGCAGCTTGGAACCGGGACAGAAACGCTATGGCTACACCTTC. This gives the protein CASSLEPGQKRYGYTF.

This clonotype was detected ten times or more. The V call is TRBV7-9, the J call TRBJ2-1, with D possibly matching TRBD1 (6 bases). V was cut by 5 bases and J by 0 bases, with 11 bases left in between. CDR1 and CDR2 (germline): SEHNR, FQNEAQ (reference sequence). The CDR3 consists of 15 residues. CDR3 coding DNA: TGTGCCAGCAGCCCCAGGGGAAGCTCCTACAATGAGCAGTTCTTC. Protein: CASSPRGSSYNEQFF.

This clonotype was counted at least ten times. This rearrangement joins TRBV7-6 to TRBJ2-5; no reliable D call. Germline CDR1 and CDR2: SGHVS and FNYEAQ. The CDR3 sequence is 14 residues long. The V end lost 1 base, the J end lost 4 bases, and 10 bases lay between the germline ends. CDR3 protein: CASSLVASIETQYF. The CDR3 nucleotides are TGTGCCAGCAGCTTAGTCGCCAGTATAGAGACCCAGTACTTC.

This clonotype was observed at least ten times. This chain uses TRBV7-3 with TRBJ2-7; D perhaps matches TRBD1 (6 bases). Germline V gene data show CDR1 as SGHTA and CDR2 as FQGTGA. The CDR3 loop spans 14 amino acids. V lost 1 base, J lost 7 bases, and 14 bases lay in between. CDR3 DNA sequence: TGTGCCAGCAGCTTAATGGGGACACAATCAGAGCAGTACTTC. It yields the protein CASSLMGTQSEQYF.

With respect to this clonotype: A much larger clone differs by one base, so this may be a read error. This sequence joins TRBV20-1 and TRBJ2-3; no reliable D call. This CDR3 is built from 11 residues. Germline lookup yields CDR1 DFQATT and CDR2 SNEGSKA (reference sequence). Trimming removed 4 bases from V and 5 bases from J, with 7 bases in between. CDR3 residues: CSAIWVDTQYF. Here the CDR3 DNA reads TGCAGTGCTATTTGGGTAGATACGCAGTATTTT.

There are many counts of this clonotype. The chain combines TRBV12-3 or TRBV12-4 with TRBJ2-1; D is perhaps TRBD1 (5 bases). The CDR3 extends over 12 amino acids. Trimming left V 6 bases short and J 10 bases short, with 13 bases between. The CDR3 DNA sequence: TGTGCCAGCAGCAACCTAAGGGGCGAGCAGTTCTTC. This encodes CASSNLRGEQFF.

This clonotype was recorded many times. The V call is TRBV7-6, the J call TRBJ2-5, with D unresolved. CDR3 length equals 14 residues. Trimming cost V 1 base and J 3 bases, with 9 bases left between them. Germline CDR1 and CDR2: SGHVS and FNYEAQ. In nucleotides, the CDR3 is TGTGCCAGCAGCTTAGTTCCGCTGGAAGAGACCCAGTACTTC. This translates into CASSLVPLEETQYF.

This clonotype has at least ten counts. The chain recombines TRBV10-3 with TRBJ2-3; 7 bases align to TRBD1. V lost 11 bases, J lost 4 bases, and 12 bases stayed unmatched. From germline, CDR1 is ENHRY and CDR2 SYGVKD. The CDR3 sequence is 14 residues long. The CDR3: CAGGTDEAADTQYF. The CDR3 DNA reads TGTGCCGGTGGGACAGATGAGGCGGCAGATACGCAGTATTTT.

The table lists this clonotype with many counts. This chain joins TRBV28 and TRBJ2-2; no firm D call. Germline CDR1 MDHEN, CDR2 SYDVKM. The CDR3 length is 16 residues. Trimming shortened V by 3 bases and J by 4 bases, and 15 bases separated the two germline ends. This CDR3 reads CASSFLDGVGTGELFF. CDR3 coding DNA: TGTGCCAGCAGTTTCCTCGATGGAGTCGGCACCGGGGAGCTGTTTTTT.

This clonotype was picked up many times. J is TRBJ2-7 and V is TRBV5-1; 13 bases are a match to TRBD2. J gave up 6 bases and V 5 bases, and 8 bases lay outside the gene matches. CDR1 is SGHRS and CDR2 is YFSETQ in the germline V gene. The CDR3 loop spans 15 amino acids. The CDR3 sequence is CASRLLAGGPGEQYF. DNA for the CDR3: TGCGCCAGCAGACTACTAGCGGGAGGGCCAGGCGAGCAGTACTTC.

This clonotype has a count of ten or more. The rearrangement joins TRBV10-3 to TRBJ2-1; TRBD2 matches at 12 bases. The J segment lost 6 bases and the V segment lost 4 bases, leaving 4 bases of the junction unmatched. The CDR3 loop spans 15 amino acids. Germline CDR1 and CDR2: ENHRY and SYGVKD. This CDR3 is CAISASGRAGNEQFF. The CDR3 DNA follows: TGTGCCATCAGTGCTAGCGGGAGGGCAGGCAATGAGCAGTTCTTC.

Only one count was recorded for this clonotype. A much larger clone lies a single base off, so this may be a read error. CDR3 protein: CSALYGVTRTEVFF. CDR3 DNA sequence: TGCAGTGCCCTGTATGGGGTAACGCGCACTGAAGTTTTCTTT. The chain joins TRBV20-1 to TRBJ1-1; D uncertain. The CDR3 loop spans 14 amino acids. Per the germline V gene, CDR1 is DFQATT and CDR2 is SNEGSKA (reference sequence).

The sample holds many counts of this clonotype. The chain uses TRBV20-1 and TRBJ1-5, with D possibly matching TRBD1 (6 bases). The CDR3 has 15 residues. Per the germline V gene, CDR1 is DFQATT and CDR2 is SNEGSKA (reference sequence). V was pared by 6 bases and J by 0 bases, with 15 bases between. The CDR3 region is CSATTGHFSNQPQHF. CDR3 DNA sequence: TGCAGTGCGACGACAGGACATTTTAGCAATCAGCCCCAGCATTTT.

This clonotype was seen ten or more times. The CDR3 here is CASSLNPGYEQYF. The CDR3 DNA reads as TGTGCCAGCAGCTTAAACCCGGGCTACGAGCAGTACTTC. The chain combines TRBV7-2 with TRBJ2-7; D call uncertain. This CDR3 is 13 amino acids long. The V end was cut by 2 bases, the J end by 3 bases, with 8 bases between. Germline assignment: CDR1 SGHTA and CDR2 FQGNSA.